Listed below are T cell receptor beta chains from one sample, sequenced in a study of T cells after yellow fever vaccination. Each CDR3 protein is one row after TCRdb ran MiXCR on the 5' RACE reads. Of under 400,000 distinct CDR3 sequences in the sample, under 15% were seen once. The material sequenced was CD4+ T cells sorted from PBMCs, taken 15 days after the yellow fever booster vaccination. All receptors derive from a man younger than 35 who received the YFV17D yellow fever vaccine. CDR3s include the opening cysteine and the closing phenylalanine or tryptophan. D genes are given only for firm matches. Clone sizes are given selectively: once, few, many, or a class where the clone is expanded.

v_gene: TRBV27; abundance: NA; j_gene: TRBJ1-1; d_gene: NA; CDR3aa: CASSLLPGWNTEAFF; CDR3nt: TGTGCCAGCAGTTTATTGCCCGGTTGGAACACTGAAGCTTTCTTT
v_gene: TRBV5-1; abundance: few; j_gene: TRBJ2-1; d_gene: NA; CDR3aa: CASSQGSSGSYNEQFF; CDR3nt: TGCGCCAGCAGCCAGGGCAGTAGCGGCTCCTACAATGAGCAGTTCTTC
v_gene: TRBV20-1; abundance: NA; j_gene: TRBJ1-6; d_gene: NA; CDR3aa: CSAPRLSYNSPLHF; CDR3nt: TGCAGTGCTCCGAGGCTCTCCTATAATTCACCCCTCCACTTT
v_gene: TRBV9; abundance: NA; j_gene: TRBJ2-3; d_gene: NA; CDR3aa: CASSVGSAVQYF; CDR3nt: TGTGCCAGCAGCGTAGGGTCGGCGGTACAGTATTTT
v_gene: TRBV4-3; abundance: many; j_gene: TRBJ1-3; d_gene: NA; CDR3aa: CASSPDWGSGNTIYF; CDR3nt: TGCGCCAGCAGCCCGGATTGGGGCTCTGGAAACACCATATATTTT
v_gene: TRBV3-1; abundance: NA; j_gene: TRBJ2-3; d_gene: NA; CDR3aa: CASSLQRFGNTQYF; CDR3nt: TGTGCCAGCAGCCTACAGAGATTCGGGAATACGCAGTATTTT
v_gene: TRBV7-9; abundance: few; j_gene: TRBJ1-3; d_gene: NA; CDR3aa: CARNAGTAFGNTIYF; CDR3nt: TGTGCCAGAAACGCCGGGACCGCGTTCGGAAACACCATATATTTT
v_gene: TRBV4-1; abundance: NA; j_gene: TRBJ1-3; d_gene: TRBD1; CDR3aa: CASSQAVRGQRSGNTIYF; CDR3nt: TGCGCCAGCAGCCAAGCGGTTAGGGGACAGCGCTCTGGAAACACCATATATTTT
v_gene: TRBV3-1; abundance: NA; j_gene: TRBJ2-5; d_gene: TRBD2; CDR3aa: CASSQVTSGGPGTQYF; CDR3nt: TGTGCCAGCAGCCAAGTTACTAGCGGGGGCCCGGGGACCCAGTACTTC
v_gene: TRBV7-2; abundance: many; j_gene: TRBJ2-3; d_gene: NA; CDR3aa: CASRPYTDTQYF; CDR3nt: TGTGCCAGCAGGCCTTACACAGATACGCAGTATTTT
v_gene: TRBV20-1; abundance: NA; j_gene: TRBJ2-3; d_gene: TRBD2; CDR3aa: CSARAGGHTDTQYF; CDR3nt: TGCAGTGCTAGAGCGGGGGGGCACACAGATACGCAGTATTTT
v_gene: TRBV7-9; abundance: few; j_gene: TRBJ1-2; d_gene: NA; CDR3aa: CASSRPDLGAGGYTF; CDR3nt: TGTGCCAGCAGCCGACCGGATTTGGGGGCGGGCGGCTACACCTTC
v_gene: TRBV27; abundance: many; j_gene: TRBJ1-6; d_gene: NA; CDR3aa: CASSLKGEGNSPLHF; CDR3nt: TGTGCCAGCAGTTTAAAAGGGGAAGGGAATTCACCCCTCCACTTT
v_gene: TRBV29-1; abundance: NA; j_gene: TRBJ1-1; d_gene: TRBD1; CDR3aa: CSGARGGATEAFF; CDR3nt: TGCAGCGGGGCTAGAGGGGGCGCGACTGAAGCTTTCTTT
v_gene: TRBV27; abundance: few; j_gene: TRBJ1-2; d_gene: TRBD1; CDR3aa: CASRLGQVGGYTF; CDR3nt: TGTGCCAGCAGGCTGGGACAGGTGGGGGGCTACACCTTC
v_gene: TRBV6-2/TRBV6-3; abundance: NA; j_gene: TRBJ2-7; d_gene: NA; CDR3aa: CASSYPGRKDEQYF; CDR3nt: TGTGCCAGCAGTTACCCCGGGCGAAAGGACGAGCAGTACTTC
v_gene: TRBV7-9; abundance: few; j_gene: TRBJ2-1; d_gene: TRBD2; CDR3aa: CASSFLAGGLYNEQFF; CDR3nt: TGTGCCAGCAGCTTTCTAGCGGGGGGATTGTACAATGAGCAGTTCTTC
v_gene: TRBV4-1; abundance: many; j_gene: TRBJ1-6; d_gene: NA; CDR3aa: CASSQEIGAASPLHF; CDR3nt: TGCGCCAGCAGCCAAGAAATTGGGGCCGCATCACCCCTCCACTTT
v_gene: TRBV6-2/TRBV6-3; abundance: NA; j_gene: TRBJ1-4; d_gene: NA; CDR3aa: CASSIDAYEKLFF; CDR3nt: TGTGCCAGCAGTATCGACGCTTATGAAAAACTGTTTTTT
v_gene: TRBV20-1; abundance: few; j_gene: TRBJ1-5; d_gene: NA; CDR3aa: CSAPTFRGNNQPQHF; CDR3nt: TGCAGTGCCCCCACTTTTAGGGGGAACAATCAGCCCCAGCATTTT
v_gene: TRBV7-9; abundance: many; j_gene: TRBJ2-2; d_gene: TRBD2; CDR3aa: CASSPRTSENTGELFF; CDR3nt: TGTGCCAGCAGCCCACGGACTAGCGAGAACACCGGGGAGCTGTTTTTT
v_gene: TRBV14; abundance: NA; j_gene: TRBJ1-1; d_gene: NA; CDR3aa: CASRPTGRDTEAFF; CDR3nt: TGTGCCAGCAGACCTACAGGGAGGGACACTGAAGCTTTCTTT
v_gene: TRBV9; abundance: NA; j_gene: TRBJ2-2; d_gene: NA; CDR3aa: CASSPVSSANTGELFF; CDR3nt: TGTGCCAGCAGCCCGGTCAGCAGCGCGAACACCGGGGAGCTGTTTTTT
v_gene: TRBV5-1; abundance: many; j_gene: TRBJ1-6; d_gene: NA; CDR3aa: CASSLAPNSPLHF; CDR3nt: TGCGCCAGCAGCTTGGCTCCAAATTCACCCCTCCACTTT
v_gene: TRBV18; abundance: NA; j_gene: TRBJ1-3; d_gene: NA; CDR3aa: CASSRESTTSGNTIYF; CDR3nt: TGTGCCAGCTCCAGGGAATCAACCACCTCTGGAAACACCATATATTTT
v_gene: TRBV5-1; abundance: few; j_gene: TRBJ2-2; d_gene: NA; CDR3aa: CASSPRQTTGELFF; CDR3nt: TGCGCCAGCAGCCCGAGACAGACCACCGGGGAGCTGTTTTTT
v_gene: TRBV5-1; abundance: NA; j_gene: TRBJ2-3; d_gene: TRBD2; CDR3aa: CASSPGVAGGPDTQYF; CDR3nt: TGCGCCAGCAGCCCTGGGGTAGCGGGGGGGCCGGATACGCAGTATTTT
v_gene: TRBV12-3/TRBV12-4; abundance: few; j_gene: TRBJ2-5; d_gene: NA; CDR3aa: CASCQTLASRETQYF; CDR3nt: TGTGCCAGCTGCCAAACTCTAGCCTCGAGGGAGACCCAGTACTTC
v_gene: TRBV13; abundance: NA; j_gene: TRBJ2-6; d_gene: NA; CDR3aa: CASTPFRANVLTF; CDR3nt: TGTGCCAGCACTCCCTTTAGGGCCAACGTCCTGACTTTC
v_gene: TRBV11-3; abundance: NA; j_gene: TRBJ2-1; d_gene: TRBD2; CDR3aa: CASSLGLVLYNEQFF; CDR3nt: TGTGCCAGCAGCCTTGGACTAGTTCTGTACAATGAGCAGTTCTTC
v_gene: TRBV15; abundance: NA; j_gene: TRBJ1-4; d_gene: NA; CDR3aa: CATSRDIGGRLFF; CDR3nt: TGTGCCACCAGCAGAGATATCGGCGGCAGGCTGTTTTTT
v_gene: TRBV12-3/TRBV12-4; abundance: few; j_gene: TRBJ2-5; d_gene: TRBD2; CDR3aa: CASSFGLAGETQYF; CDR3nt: TGTGCCAGCAGTTTCGGACTAGCGGGAGAGACCCAGTACTTC
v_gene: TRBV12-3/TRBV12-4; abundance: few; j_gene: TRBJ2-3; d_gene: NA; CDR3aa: CASSLIGGTTDTQYF; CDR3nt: TGTGCCAGCAGTTTGATTGGCGGTACCACAGATACGCAGTATTTT
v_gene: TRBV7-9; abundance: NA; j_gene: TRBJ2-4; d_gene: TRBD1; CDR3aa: CASSLTGQGVIQYF; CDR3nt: TGTGCCAGCAGCTTAACGGGACAGGGGGTGATTCAGTACTTC
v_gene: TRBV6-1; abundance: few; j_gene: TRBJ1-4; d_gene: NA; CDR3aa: CASSATGTVDEKLFF; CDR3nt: TGTGCCAGCAGTGCCACAGGGACGGTGGACGAAAAACTGTTTTTT
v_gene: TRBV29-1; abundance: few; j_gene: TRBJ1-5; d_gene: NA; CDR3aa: CSVGIGSAGNQPQHF; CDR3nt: TGCAGCGTTGGGATTGGATCGGCGGGCAATCAGCCCCAGCATTTT
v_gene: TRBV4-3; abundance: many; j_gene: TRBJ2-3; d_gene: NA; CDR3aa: CASSQDLRTDTQYF; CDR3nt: TGCGCCAGCAGCCAAGATCTTCGCACAGATACGCAGTATTTT
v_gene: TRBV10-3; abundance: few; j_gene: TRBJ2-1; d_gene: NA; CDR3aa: CAIQGSYNEQFF; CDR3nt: TGTGCCATCCAGGGCTCCTACAATGAGCAGTTCTTC
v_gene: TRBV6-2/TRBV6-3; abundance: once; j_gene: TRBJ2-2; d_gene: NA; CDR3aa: CASSFPIAANTGELFF; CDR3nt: TGTGCCAGCAGTTTCCCAATAGCGGCGAACACCGGGGAGCTGTTTTTT
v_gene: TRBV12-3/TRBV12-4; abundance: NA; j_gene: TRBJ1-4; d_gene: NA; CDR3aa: CASSLNHGANEKLFF; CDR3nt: TGTGCCAGCAGTTTAAACCATGGCGCTAATGAAAAACTGTTTTTT
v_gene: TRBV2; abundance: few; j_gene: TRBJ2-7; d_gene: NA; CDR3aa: CASSDHREVQYF; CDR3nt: TGTGCCAGCAGTGACCACAGGGAGGTCCAGTACTTC
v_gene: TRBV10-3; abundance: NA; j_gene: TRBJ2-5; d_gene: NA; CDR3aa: CAIRGRAETQYF; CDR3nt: TGTGCCATCAGAGGCCGAGCAGAGACCCAGTACTTC
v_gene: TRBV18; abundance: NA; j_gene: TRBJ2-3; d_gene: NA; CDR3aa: CASSLDRSDTQYF; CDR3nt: TGTGCCAGCTCACTCGACAGGTCCGATACGCAGTATTTT
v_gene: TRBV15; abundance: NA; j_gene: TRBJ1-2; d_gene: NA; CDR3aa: CATSRDRVRYGYTF; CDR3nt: TGTGCCACCAGCAGAGACAGGGTCCGATATGGCTACACCTTC
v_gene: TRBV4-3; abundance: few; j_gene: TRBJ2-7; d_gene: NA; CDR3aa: CASSQDVRGYEQYF; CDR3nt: TGCGCCAGCAGCCAAGACGTAAGGGGCTACGAGCAGTACTTC
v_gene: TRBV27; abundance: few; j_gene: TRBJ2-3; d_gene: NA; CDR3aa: CASSLGYSAYTDTQYF; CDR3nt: TGTGCCAGCAGTCTAGGGTATTCCGCTTACACAGATACGCAGTATTTT
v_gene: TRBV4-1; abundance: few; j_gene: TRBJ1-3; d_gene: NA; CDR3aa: CASSQERAYTIYF; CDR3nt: TGCGCCAGCAGCCAAGAAAGGGCATACACCATATATTTT
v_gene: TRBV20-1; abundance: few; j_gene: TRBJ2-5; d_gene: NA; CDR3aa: CSAREGRTDDYRETQYF; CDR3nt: TGCAGTGCTAGGGAGGGTAGGACGGACGATTACCGAGAGACCCAGTACTTC
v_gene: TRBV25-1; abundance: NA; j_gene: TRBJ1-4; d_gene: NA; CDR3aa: CASSEWAGTTNEKLFF; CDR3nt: TGTGCCAGCAGTGAATGGGCAGGGACAACTAATGAAAAACTGTTTTTT
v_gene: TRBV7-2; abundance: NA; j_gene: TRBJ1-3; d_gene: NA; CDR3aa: CASSLAPPPSNTIYF; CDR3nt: TGTGCCAGCAGTTTAGCACCCCCCCCCTCTAACACCATATATTTT
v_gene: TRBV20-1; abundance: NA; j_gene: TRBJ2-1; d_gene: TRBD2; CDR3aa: CSASLVAGYNEQFF; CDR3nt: TGCAGTGCTAGTCTGGTAGCGGGGTACAATGAGCAGTTCTTC